This T cell receptor (beta chain) originates from a study of Graves' ophthalmopathy and Graves' hyperthyroidism. Study-wide results and caveats: Blood was where most expanded thyroid clonotypes above 0.001 frequency also turned up. Ophthalmopathy progression was predicted with 55% to 71% sensitivity and 72% to 80% specificity.

Amplification from RNA transcripts yielded the TCR beta CDR3 regions. First-round RT-PCR employed HTBI primers, with a second-round multiplex PCR after it. A single record per CDR3 protein comes from TCRdb applying MiXCR to the multiplex PCR reads. The sample carries about 400,000 distinct CDR3 sequences, roughly 18% recorded once. An approximately 9.4 ml volume of fresh peripheral blood provided the PBMCs. A word on this clonotype: Its antigen remains unknown.

Germline CDR1 is SGHVS and CDR2 is FQNEAQ. The CDR3 totals 14 residues. V was clipped by 2 bases and J by 8 bases, with 15 bases between them. The chain uses TRBV7-8 and TRBJ1-2; unclear D gene. Material for sequencing was peripheral blood. The clonotype comes from a woman in her late teens or twenties with Graves' ophthalmopathy. This chain's CDR3 is CASSLTREAWGYTF. The DNA of the CDR3 is TGTGCCAGCAGCTTAACCCGGGAAGCTTGGGGCTACACCTTC.